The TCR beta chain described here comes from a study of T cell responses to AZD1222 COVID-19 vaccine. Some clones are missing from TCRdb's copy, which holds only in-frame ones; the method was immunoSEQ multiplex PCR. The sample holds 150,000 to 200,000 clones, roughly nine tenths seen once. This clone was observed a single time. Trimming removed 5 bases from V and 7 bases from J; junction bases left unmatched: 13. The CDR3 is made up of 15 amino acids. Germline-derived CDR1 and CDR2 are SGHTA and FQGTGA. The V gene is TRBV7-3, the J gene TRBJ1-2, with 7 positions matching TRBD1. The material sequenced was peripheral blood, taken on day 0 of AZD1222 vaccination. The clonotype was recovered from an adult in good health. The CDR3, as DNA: TGTGCCAGCAGCGCGACCGGGACAGCCCTTGCTGGCTACACCTTC. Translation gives CASSATGTALAGYTF.